This passage covers 3 T cell receptor beta chains from one sample sequenced in a study of T cells expressing NK-cell markers (dated by TCRdb to the early 2020s). Receptor amplification or capture employed 5' RACE. The data were produced on an Illumina HiSeq 2000. TCRdb reprocessed the reads and provides one entry for every CDR3 protein sequence; no DNA is given. The sample table on file contains some 140,000 distinct CDR3 sequences. Jointly, the top ten make up around 35% of the sample. Sequencing was carried out using blood T cells: a sorted CD56 or NKG2C T cell subset, CD4+ or CD8+ T cells, or bulk PBMC T cells (not recorded which). These receptors were taken from a woman between 45 and 60 years old in good health. Donor details come from another sample of the same person, matched by shared clones.

J is TRBJ2-5 and V is TRBV7-9; TCRdb's D call, TRBD1, is unchecked because there is no DNA. The CDR3 runs to 12 residues. Germline V CDR1 and CDR2: SEHNR, FQNEAQ (reference sequence). The CDR3: CASTPLPETQYF.

The chain carries TRBV5-1 and TRBJ2-1; the D call of TRBD1 rests on TCRdb alone, since no DNA is present to check it. The CDR3 contains 13 residues. Germline CDR1 reads SGHRS; CDR2 reads YFSETQ. The CDR3 region is CASQGFTYNEQFF.

The chain carries TRBV5-1 and TRBJ2-6; the TCRdb D gene call, TRBD1, has no DNA to confirm it. Germline lookup yields CDR1 SGHRS and CDR2 YFSETQ. The CDR3 has 22 amino acids. The CDR3 region is CASSNGQGAGLALKSGANVLTF.